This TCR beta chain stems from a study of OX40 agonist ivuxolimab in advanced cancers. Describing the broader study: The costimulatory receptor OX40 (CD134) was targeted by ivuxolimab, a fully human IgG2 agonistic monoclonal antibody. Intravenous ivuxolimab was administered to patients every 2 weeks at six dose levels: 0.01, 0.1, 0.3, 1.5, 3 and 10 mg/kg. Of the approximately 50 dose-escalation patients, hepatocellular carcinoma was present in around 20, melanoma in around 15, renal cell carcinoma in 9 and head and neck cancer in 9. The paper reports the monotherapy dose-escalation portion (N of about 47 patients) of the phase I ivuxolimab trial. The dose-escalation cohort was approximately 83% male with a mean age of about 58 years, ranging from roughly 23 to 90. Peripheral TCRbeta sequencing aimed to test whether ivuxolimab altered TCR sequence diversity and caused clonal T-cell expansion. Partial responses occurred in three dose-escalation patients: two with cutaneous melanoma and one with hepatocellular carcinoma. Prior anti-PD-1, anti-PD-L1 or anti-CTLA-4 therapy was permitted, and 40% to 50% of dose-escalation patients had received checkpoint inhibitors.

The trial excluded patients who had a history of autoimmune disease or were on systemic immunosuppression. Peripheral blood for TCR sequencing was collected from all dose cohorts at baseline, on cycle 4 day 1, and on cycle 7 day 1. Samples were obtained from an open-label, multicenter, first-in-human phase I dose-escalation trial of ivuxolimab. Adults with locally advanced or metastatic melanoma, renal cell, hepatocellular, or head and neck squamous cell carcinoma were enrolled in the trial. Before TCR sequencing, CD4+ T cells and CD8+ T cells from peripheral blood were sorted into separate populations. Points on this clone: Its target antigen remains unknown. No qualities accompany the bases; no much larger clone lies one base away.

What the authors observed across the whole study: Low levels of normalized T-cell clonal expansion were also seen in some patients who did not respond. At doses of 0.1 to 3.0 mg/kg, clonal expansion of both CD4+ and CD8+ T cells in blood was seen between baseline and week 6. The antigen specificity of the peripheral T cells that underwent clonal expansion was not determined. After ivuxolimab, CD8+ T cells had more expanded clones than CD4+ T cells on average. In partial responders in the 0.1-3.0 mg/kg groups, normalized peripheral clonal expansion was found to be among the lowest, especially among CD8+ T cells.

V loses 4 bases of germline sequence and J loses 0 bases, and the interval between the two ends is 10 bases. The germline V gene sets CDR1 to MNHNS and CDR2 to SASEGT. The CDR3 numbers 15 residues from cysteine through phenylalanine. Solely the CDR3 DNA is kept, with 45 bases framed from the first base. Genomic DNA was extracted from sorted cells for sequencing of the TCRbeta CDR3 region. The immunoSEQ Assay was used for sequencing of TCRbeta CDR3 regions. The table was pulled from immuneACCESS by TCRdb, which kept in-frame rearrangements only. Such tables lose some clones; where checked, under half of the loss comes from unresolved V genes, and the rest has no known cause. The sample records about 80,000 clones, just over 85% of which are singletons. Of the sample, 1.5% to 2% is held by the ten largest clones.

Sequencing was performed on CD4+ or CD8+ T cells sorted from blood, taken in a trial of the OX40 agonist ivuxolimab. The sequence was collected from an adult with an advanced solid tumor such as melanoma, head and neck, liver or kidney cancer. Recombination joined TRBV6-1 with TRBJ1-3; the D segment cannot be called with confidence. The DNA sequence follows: TGTGCCAGCAGTGCCGGACGGGGCTCTGGAAACACCATATATTTT. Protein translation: CASSAGRGSGNTIYF.